The rows below give T cell receptor beta chains drawn from one sample of a study of CD8+ T cells in alopecia areata. Repertoires were generated with immunoSEQ multiplex PCR, while TCRdb's copy carries only in-frame clones and drops some. This table has roughly 110,000 clones, around three fifths appearing once. The sequences come from CD4+ T cells sorted from blood, collected at week 24, from a patient treated with tofacitinib. The receptors here all came from a human donor with alopecia areata. The CDR3 runs from the conserved cysteine through the conserved F or W. D genes are given only for firm matches. Some rows have no size entry. The others give once, few or many, or a class for an expanded clone.

J,D,V,size,DNA,CDR3
TRBJ2-1,TRBD1,TRBV5-1,-,TGCGCCAGCAGCGAAGGACAGGGATCTTACAATGAGCAGTTCTTC,CASSEGQGSYNEQFF
TRBJ2-5,-,TRBV5-6,-,TGTGCCAGCAGCTCGGCCCGACAAGAGACCCAGTACTTC,CASSSARQETQYF
TRBJ2-7,TRBD2,TRBV6-5,-,TGTGCCAGCAGTTACTCGAAAGCGGGGGGATACGAGCAGTACTTC,CASSYSKAGGYEQYF
TRBJ1-5,TRBD1,TRBV6-1,few,TGTGCCAGCCAGTTCCGGGACAGTATCAATCAGCCCCAGCATTTT,CASQFRDSINQPQHF
TRBJ2-3,TRBD2,TRBV29-1,-,TGCAGCTCATCAGGAGCGGGGGGAGGCACAGATACGCAGTATTTT,CSSSGAGGGTDTQYF
TRBJ2-1,-,TRBV15,-,TGTGCCACCAGCAGAGCGGGCCAGCGGAACTACAATGAGCAGTTCTTC,CATSRAGQRNYNEQFF
TRBJ1-3,-,TRBV27,once,TGTGCCAGCAGTTTATCGACAGGCTCTGGAAACACCATATATTTT,CASSLSTGSGNTIYF
TRBJ1-4,-,TRBV7-9,-,TGTGCCAGCAGCAGCTCCGGGACACTCAATGAAAAACTGTTTTTT,CASSSSGTLNEKLFF
TRBJ2-2,-,TRBV5-4,-,TGTGCCAGCAGCCGGGGGGCTAGCGACACCGGGGAGCTGTTTTTT,CASSRGASDTGELFF
TRBJ2-5,-,TRBV4-2,-,TGTGCCAGCAGCCAAGAGGGAAAGGGAATAGGCACCCAGTACTTC,CASSQEGKGIGTQYF
TRBJ1-2,-,TRBV30,-,TGTGCCTGGAGTGGACCTTCAGGGGTTCGGCGGCAAGGTACCTTC,CAWSGPSGVRRQGTF
TRBJ1-1,-,TRBV28,few,TGTGCCAGCAAGGGAGGGGCGAAGGCTAGGGTCCGTACTGAAGCTTTCTTT,CASKGGAKARVRTEAFF
TRBJ2-1,-,TRBV7-8,once,TGTGCCAGCACCTTAGAAGATTATCGCAATGAGCAGTTCTTC,CASTLEDYRNEQFF
TRBJ2-5,TRBD1,TRBV5-6,-,TGTGCCAGCAGCCGCGGACAGGGGGGAGAGACCCAGTACTTC,CASSRGQGGETQYF
TRBJ2-2,-,TRBV2,-,TGTGCCAGCATGAATACCGGGGAGCTGTTTTTT,CASMNTGELFF
TRBJ1-2,-,TRBV27,-,TGTGCCACCCCAGACTATGGCTACACCTTC,CATPDYGYTF
TRBJ2-5,-,TRBV5-1,-,TGCGCCAGCAGCCGGGGGTTTGGAGAGACCCAGTACTTC,CASSRGFGETQYF
TRBJ2-7,-,TRBV15,-,TGTGCCACCAGCAGAGGACCCTACGAGCAGTACTTC,CATSRGPYEQYF
TRBJ1-5,-,TRBV4-2,-,TGTGCCAGCAGCCAAGATCTCGTAGGGGGACAGCCCCAGCATTTT,CASSQDLVGGQPQHF
TRBJ2-5,TRBD1,TRBV10-3,many,TGTGCCATCACCCAAGACAGGGATGAGACCCAGTACTTC,CAITQDRDETQYF
TRBJ1-2,-,TRBV29-1,-,TGCAGCGCTGGGGGGACTGAGGGCTACACCTTC,CSAGGTEGYTF
TRBJ2-7,-,TRBV29-1,-,TGCAGCGGCCTGGTGGGGCCCTACGAGCAGTACTTC,CSGLVGPYEQYF
TRBJ2-7,-,TRBV6-5,-,TGTGCCAGCAGTTACTCGAGGGCCTACGAGCAGTACTTC,CASSYSRAYEQYF
TRBJ2-5,TRBD2,TRBV7-2,-,TGTGCCAGCCGGGAGGCGGAGACCCAGTACTTC,CASREAETQYF
TRBJ1-3,-,TRBV14,many,TGTGCCAGCAGCCAAGTTGGGAGAAACACCATATATTTT,CASSQVGRNTIYF
TRBJ2-1,-,TRBV18,-,TGTGCCAGCTCACCACAGGGGTACGGTGAGCAGTTCTTC,CASSPQGYGEQFF
TRBJ2-2,TRBD2,TRBV5-4,-,TGTGCCAGCAGCTTGGAGGCGGGGGCCGGGGAGCTGTTTTTT,CASSLEAGAGELFF
TRBJ2-5,-,TRBV18,-,TGTGCCAGCTCACCACCAGCCGATATCGAGACCCAGTACTTC,CASSPPADIETQYF
TRBJ1-6,TRBD1,TRBV30,few,TGTGCCTGGAGTGTACAGGGGGCCTCACCCCTCCACTTT,CAWSVQGASPLHF
TRBJ2-5,-,TRBV23-1,-,TGCGCCAGCAGTCAACCAGGACCCAGACAAGAGACCCAGTACTTC,CASSQPGPRQETQYF
TRBJ2-5,TRBD1,TRBV7-2,few,TGTGCCAGCAGCTTCCAAACAGGGGAAGAGACCCAGTACTTC,CASSFQTGEETQYF
TRBJ2-7,-,TRBV18,-,TGTGCCAGCTCACCTGAATCCTACGAGCAGTACTTC,CASSPESYEQYF
TRBJ2-5,TRBD2,TRBV5-4,-,TGTGCCAGCAGCATCCGACTAGCGGGGGCTGGGGAGACCCAGTACTTC,CASSIRLAGAGETQYF
TRBJ2-2,TRBD1,TRBV15,-,TGTGCCGGAGGCCGGACAGGGAACACCGGGGAGCTGTTTTTT,CAGGRTGNTGELFF
TRBJ1-5,-,TRBV10-3,-,TGTGCCATCAGTGACCACAGTGATAGCAATCAGCCCCAGCATTTT,CAISDHSDSNQPQHF
TRBJ1-1,-,TRBV6-5,-,TGTGCCAGCAGTTACTCCTTTCAACAGGAAGAAGCTTTCTTT,CASSYSFQQEEAFF
TRBJ2-3,TRBD2,TRBV4-2,-,TGTGCCAGCAGCCAAAAGTCTAGCGGGGGCACAGATACGCAGTATTTT,CASSQKSSGGTDTQYF
TRBJ1-2,-,TRBV18,-,TGTGCCAGCTCACCACGGGTTCTGGCCGATGGCTACACCTTC,CASSPRVLADGYTF
TRBJ1-4,-,TRBV19,-,TGTGCCAGCTCAAGGAGCGCTAATGAAAAACTGTTTTTT,CASSRSANEKLFF
TRBJ1-1,TRBD1,TRBV4-1,-,TGCGCCAGCAGCCAAGAAGGGGACAGGGTATCGGAGAGAACTGAAGCTTTCTTT,CASSQEGDRVSERTEAFF
TRBJ2-3,-,TRBV5-1,-,TGCGCCAGCAGCTTGGGGACTAGCACAGATACGCAGTATTTT,CASSLGTSTDTQYF
TRBJ2-4,TRBD1,TRBV7-2,-,TGTGCCAGCAGCCTCACAGCCCCGGGACAGGGAAGGATTCAGTACTTC,CASSLTAPGQGRIQYF
TRBJ2-7,-,TRBV9,-,TGTGCCAGCAGCCCTCTCCGGGGAACGTACGAGCAGTACTTC,CASSPLRGTYEQYF
TRBJ2-3,TRBD2,TRBV4-2,-,TGTGCCAGCAGCCAAGTTTCTAGCGGATCCACAGATACGCAGTATTTT,CASSQVSSGSTDTQYF
TRBJ1-4,-,TRBV2,-,TGTGCCAGCAGCGTAGACAGGAACCCTAATGAAAAACTGTTTTTT,CASSVDRNPNEKLFF
TRBJ2-7,TRBD2,TRBV6-1,few,TGTGCCAGCAGTACCCTAGCGGGCTCCTACGAGCAGTACTTC,CASSTLAGSYEQYF
TRBJ2-7,-,TRBV5-6,-,TGTGCCAGCAGAACACACAGGGAAGCCTACGAGCAGTACTTC,CASRTHREAYEQYF